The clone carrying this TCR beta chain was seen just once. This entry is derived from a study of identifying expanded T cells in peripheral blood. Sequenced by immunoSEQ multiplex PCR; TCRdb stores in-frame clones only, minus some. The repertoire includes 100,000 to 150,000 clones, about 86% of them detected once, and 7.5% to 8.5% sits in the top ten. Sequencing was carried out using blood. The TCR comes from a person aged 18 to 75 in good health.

Here the CDR3 reads CASSLVSGTGGYEQFF. The CDR3 region has the DNA TGTGCCAGCAGCTTAGTATCCGGGACAGGGGGTTATGAGCAGTTCTTC. This rearrangement joins TRBV7-2 to TRBJ2-1, with 11 bases fitting TRBD1. This CDR3 comprises 16 residues. The germline gives CDR1 SGHTA, CDR2 FQGNSA. The V and J ends lost 1 base and 8 bases, in that order; junction bases with no gene match: 7.